One and the same sample provided the 22 T cell receptor beta chains below, sequenced in a study of blood T cells in healthy people across ages. The second PCR ran about 7 to 12 cycles with a sample-barcoded 5' primer and J-beta primers. TCRdb itself ran the 5' RACE reads through MiXCR, one entry per CDR3 protein. The table shows about 730,000 distinct CDR3 sequences, with roughly 43% occurring only once. Specimen: blood. The receptors shown here come from a woman aged 60-70 years in good health.

J is TRBJ2-5 and V is TRBV12-3 or TRBV12-4; TRBD1 matches 7 bases. The J call is in doubt because the DNA end fits TRBJ2-7 better. This CDR3 spans 14 amino acids. The CDR3 DNA sequence: TGTGCCAGCAGTTTAGAAGGGGGCGAAAACGAGCAGTACTTC. Its protein is CASSLEGGENEQYF.

This clonotype came up a few times. The chain joins TRBV14 to TRBJ2-7; D not certain. V lost 4 bases, J lost 5 bases, and 18 bases lay in between. Germline CDR1 SGHDN, CDR2 FVKESK. The length of the CDR3 is 15 residues. CDR3 DNA: TGTGCCAGCAGCCGAAAGGTTGCTGGGATAAACGAGCAGTACTTC. Translation gives CASSRKVAGINEQYF.

This clonotype was counted a few times. This chain connects TRBV20-1 to TRBJ1-6, with D tentatively TRBD1 (5 bases). The CDR3 runs 15 residues. The V end was cut by 3 bases, the J end by 3 bases, with 12 bases between. Germline CDR1 DFQATT, CDR2 SNEGSKA (reference sequence). The CDR3 DNA is TGCAGTGCTAGGGGGACGGGAAACTATAATTCACCCCTCCACTTT. It specifies CSARGTGNYNSPLHF.

The gene calls are TRBV19 and TRBJ2-1; TRBD2 matches at 10 bases. The ends lost 6 bases at V and 6 bases at J; junction bases unmatched: 8. CDR1 is LNHDA, CDR2 SQIVND, per germline (reference sequence). The CDR3 has 15 amino acids. CDR3 loop: CASSHGSSGSNEQFF. The CDR3 nucleotides read TGTGCCAGTAGCCACGGGTCTAGCGGGAGCAATGAGCAGTTCTTC. Full variable domain (missing parts from reference TRBV19 and TRBJ2-1): DGGITQSPKYLFRKEGQNVTLSCEQNLNHDAMYWYRQDPGQGLRLIYYSQIVNDFQKGDIAEGYSVSREKKESFPLTVTSAQKNPTAFYLCASSHGSSGSNEQFFGPGTRLTVL.

This chain connects TRBV29-1 to TRBJ1-2, with a possible D match to TRBD1 (6 bases). This CDR3 region has 13 residues. V was pared by 7 bases and J by 8 bases, with 20 bases between. Germline V gene data show CDR1 as SQVTM and CDR2 as ANQGSEA. In DNA form, the CDR3 reads TGCAGCGCCTCCCGAGGCAGGGGTGGCGGCTACACCTTC. Translated: CSASRGRGGGYTF.

This clonotype was observed many times. CDR3 amino acids: CASSQGGGSYNEQFF. The CDR3 coding sequence is TGTGCCAGCAGCCAAGGCGGGGGATCCTACAATGAGCAGTTCTTC. The chain is built from TRBV4-2 and TRBJ2-1; 7 nucleotides line up with TRBD2. The CDR3 runs 15 residues. The germline gives CDR1 LGHNA, CDR2 YNFKEQ. The junction had 1 base not matched to a gene; V was cut back by 1 base and J by 1 base.

This sequence joins TRBV5-8 and TRBJ1-6, with D unresolved. Germline V lookup: CDR1 SGHTS, CDR2 YDEGEE. The length of the CDR3 is 15 residues. Trimming removed 0 bases at V and 6 bases at J, with 10 bases between. CDR3: CASSLGWSANSPLHF. Here the CDR3 DNA reads TGTGCCAGCAGCTTGGGGTGGTCAGCTAATTCACCCCTCCACTTT.

The chain carries TRBV7-7 and TRBJ2-7; D gene uncertain. This CDR3 has 13 residues. V was shortened by 8 bases and J by 3 bases, with 14 bases between the two germline ends. Germline V gives CDR1 SSHAT, CDR2 FNYEAQ (reference sequence). The CDR3 DNA reads as TGTGCCAGCGGCATAGGACGGCACTACGAGCAGTACTTC. Amino acids: CASGIGRHYEQYF.

Notes on this clonotype: One end of the junction does not line up with germline, which may come from a read error. The chain employs TRBV12-3 or TRBV12-4 and TRBJ1-5; TRBD1 matches at 8 bases. This CDR3 comprises 18 residues. This CDR3 is CAGSLTGVRQGGNQPQHF. The CDR3 region has the DNA TGTGCCGGCAGCCTGACAGGGGTCAGGCAAGGGGGCAATCAGCCCCAGCATTTT.

This clonotype appeared once. The chain is built from TRBV7-3 and TRBJ2-7, with TRBD2 matching 8 bases. Germline V gene lookup returns CDR1 SGHTA and CDR2 FQGTGA. The length of the CDR3 is 20 residues. V was clipped by 0 bases and J by 7 bases; unmatched bases: 23. CDR3 nucleotides: TGTGCCAGCAGCTTAACCGCTGGGGCGAGTGAGACTAGCGCATACAATGAGCAGTACTTC. Its protein product is CASSLTAGASETSAYNEQYF. The full variable domain, with the rest looked up from reference TRBV7-3 and TRBJ2-7, is GAGVSQTPSNKVTEKGKYVELRCDPISGHTALYWYRQSLGQGPEFLIYFQGTGAADDSGLPNDRFFAVRPEGSVSTLKIQRTERGDSAVYLCASSLTAGASETSAYNEQYFGPGTRLTVT.

Only a few counts were recorded for this clonotype. This may arise from a read error, as a much more abundant clone is one base away. CDR3: CASSSTRNYNEQYF. The CDR3 coding sequence is TGTGCCAGCAGTTCCACTAGAAACTACAATGAGCAGTACTTC. V and J are TRBV12-3 or TRBV12-4 and TRBJ2-1; tentatively, D is TRBD2 (5 bases). The J call is uncertain, as TRBJ2-7 better fits the DNA end. The CDR3 spans 14 residues.

This chain joins TRBV11-3 and TRBJ2-2, with D tentatively TRBD1 or TRBD2 (5 bases each). Trimming removed 5 bases at V and 6 bases at J, with 22 bases between. The length of the CDR3 is 17 residues. Germline lookup yields CDR1 SGHNT and CDR2 YENEEA. In DNA, the CDR3 is TGTGCCAGCAGCGAGGGATCAGGGAGTCGGAGCCCCGGGGAGCTGTTTTTT. Its translation: CASSEGSGSRSPGELFF.

This clonotype was found once. A much more abundant neighbour one base away suggests this may be a read error. The chain joins TRBV29-1 to TRBJ2-3, with D possibly TRBD1 on 6 matching bases. The V end lost 7 bases, the J end lost 6 bases, and 23 bases lay between the germline ends. The CDR3 length is 15 residues. The germline gives CDR1 SQVTM, CDR2 ANQGSEA. CDR3 sequence: CSADINRVNRDTQYF. CDR3 in DNA: TGCAGCGCCGATATAAACAGGGTCAATCGTGATACGCAGTATTTT.

The chain couples TRBV5-6 to TRBJ2-1; 9 bases are a match to TRBD1. V lost 4 bases to trimming and J lost 9 bases; unmatched junction nucleotides: 5. Germline V gene sequence: CDR1 SGHDT, CDR2 YYEEEE. This CDR3 region has 13 residues. The CDR3 is CASSGTGSGEQFF. The CDR3 DNA reads TGTGCCAGCAGCGGGACAGGGTCGGGTGAGCAGTTCTTC.

This clonotype was detected only a few times. This chain uses TRBV28 with TRBJ1-2, with TRBD1 matching 7 bases. This CDR3 region has 14 residues. CDR1 is MDHEN, CDR2 SYDVKM, per germline. With 8 bases clipped from V and 4 bases from J, the junction kept 10 bases outside the gene matches. CDR3 protein: CASVQGRASYGYTF. CDR3 sequence (DNA): TGTGCCAGCGTACAGGGGAGGGCCTCCTATGGCTACACCTTC.

The chain joins TRBV29-1 to TRBJ1-1, with D unresolved. V lost 4 bases, J lost 0 bases, and 6 bases lay in between. Looked up from germline, CDR1 is SQVTM and CDR2 is ANQGSEA. This CDR3 is built from 12 residues. This CDR3 is CSVVSLNTEAFF. As DNA, the CDR3 is TGCAGCGTTGTTTCCCTGAACACTGAAGCTTTCTTT.

The chain combines TRBV11-2 with TRBJ2-1; D is uncertain. Germline lookup yields CDR1 SGHAT and CDR2 FQNNGV. The CDR3 contains 15 residues. Trimming left V 6 bases short and J 6 bases short, with 18 bases between. The CDR3 DNA reads as TGTGCCAGCAGTCAGACCAGCGCAGCCAGCAATGAGCAGTTCTTC. It translates to CASSQTSAASNEQFF.

This sequence joins TRBV5-1 and TRBJ1-2; tentative D call: TRBD1 (6 bases). The germline V gene encodes CDR1 SGHRS and CDR2 YFSETQ. Deletions cut 6 bases from V and 2 bases from J, with 11 bases between. The CDR3 has 13 amino acids. In DNA, the CDR3 is TGCGCCAGCACCGGACAGCCGAACTATGGCTACACCTTC. Protein product: CASTGQPNYGYTF.

This clonotype was counted many times. This chain connects TRBV3-1 to TRBJ2-1; 8 bases agree with TRBD2. CDR1 and CDR2 from the germline V gene are LGHDT and YNNKEL (reference sequence). The V gene end was trimmed by 0 bases and the J gene end by 7 bases; junction bases not matched to a gene: 8. The CDR3 extends over 16 amino acids. CDR3 protein: CASSQDMSSGRNEQFF. As DNA, the CDR3 is TGTGCCAGCAGCCAAGATATGTCTAGCGGGCGTAATGAGCAGTTCTTC.

Turning to this clonotype: The junction departs from germline at one end; a sequencing error may be responsible. The rearrangement links TRBV7-2 to TRBJ2-7, with D possibly matching TRBD2 (5 bases). This CDR3 spans 14 amino acids. Germline lookup yields CDR1 SGHTA and CDR2 FQGNSA. The CDR3 bases are TGTGCCTGCAGCTTAGCTCGAGATTCGGGAGAGCAGTACTTC. Protein: CACSLARDSGEQYF.

The V call is TRBV27, the J call TRBJ2-5; 8 bases fit TRBD1. Looked up from germline, CDR1 is MNHEY and CDR2 is SMNVEV (reference sequence). V was pared by 6 bases and J by 4 bases, with 4 bases of the junction left unmatched. The CDR3 runs 13 residues. The CDR3 DNA sequence: TGTGCCAGCAGACAACAGGGGGGAGAGACCCAGTACTTC. It encodes CASRQQGGETQYF.

The genes are TRBV29-1 and TRBJ2-5; 11 bases are shared with TRBD2. V lost 6 bases, J lost 6 bases, and 9 bases stayed unmatched. This CDR3 is built from 14 residues. From germline, CDR1 is SQVTM and CDR2 ANQGSEA. The CDR3 DNA sequence: TGCAGCGTCCTCCCTATAGCGGGGGGGAAGACCCAGTACTTC. Its protein product is CSVLPIAGGKTQYF.